This TCR beta chain was recovered during a study of T cell repertoires in cytomegalovirus infection. Study summary: Use of recently identified HLA-C-restricted and well-studied HLA-B-restricted CMV epitopes was part of the study. Evidence of both CMV infection and a matching HLA type came from public TCR beta signatures.

Study conclusions and caveats: Within the response measured ex vivo, HLA-C-restricted CMV-specific TCR beta clonotypes were dominant.

Comments on this clonotype: Its antigen is unidentified.

TCRdb passed the reads through MiXCR, listing each CDR3 protein once. The profile shows approximately 730,000 distinct CDR3 sequences, about 28% of them singletons. The germline CDR1 and CDR2 sequences are LNHDA and SQIVND (reference sequence). V was trimmed by 7 bases and J by 5 bases, leaving 23 bases between them. CDR3 length: 16 amino acids. The material was cultured CD8+ T cells from PBMCs, obtained from culture after CMV antigen stimulation. The V gene is TRBV19, the J gene TRBJ1-2; D might be TRBD1 (5 bases). This TCR came from a human donor in good health (CMV status not recorded). Some clones in this sample may be carry-over from other donors' samples. CDR3 nucleotide sequence: TGTGCCAGTACATACGACTATGAAGGGACGGTGTATGGCTACACCTTC. This codes for CASTYDYEGTVYGYTF.